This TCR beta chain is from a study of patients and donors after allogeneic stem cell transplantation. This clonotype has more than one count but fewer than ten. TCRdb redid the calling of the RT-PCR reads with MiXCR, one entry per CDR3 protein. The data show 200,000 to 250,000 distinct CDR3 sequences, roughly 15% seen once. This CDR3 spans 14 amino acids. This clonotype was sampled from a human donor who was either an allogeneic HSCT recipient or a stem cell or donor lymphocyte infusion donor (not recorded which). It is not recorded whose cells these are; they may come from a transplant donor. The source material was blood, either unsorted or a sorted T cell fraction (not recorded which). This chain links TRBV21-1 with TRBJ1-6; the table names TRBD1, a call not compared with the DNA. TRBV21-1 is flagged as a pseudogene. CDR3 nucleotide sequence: TGTGCCAGCAGCAATCTGGGCGAGAATTCACCCCTCCACTTT. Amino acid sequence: CASSNLGENSPLHF.